These 28 T cell receptor beta chains share one sample of origin, sequenced in a study of circulating tumor DNA in untreated peripheral T-cell lymphoma. The method was immunoSEQ multiplex PCR; TCRdb's version includes in-frame clones alone and lacks a portion of them. Among 450 to 750 clones listed, 65% to 80% were seen once. Material for sequencing was tumor tissue. Receptors were obtained from a human donor with peripheral T-cell lymphoma.

This clone was seen more than once but under ten times. This chain joins TRBV19 and TRBJ2-5; 8 positions agree with TRBD1. V lost 10 bases and J lost 2; bases outside the gene matches: 6. Germline V gene lookup returns CDR1 LNHDA and CDR2 SQIVND (reference sequence). CDR3 size: 13 residues. CDR3 amino acids: CATSGTGQETQYF. The CDR3 bases are TGTGCCACCTCCGGGACAGGTCAAGAGACCCAGTACTTC.

The J gene is TRBJ1-1, the V gene TRBV7-2, with a weak D call TRBD1 (5 bases). Trimming removed 6 bases from V and 10 bases from J, with 18 bases in between. From germline, CDR1 is SGHTA and CDR2 FQGNSA. CDR3 length equals 13 residues. CDR3 coding DNA: TGTGCCAGCAGTGACAGTTTGGCCATGATAGCTTTCTTT. Translated: CASSDSLAMIAFF. Using reference TRBV7-2 and TRBJ1-1 for the parts outside the CDR3, the full variable domain is GAGVSQSPSNKVTEKGKDVELRCDPISGHTALYWYRQSLGQGLEFLIYFQGNSAPDKSGLPSDRFSAERTGGSVSTLTIQRTQQEDSAVYLCASSDSLAMIAFFGQGTRLTVV.

The V call is TRBV5-1, the J call TRBJ2-5, with D possibly TRBD2 on 6 matching bases. CDR3 length: 14 residues. V shed 5 bases and J shed 4 bases, with 15 bases lying between them. Germline values: CDR1 SGHRS, CDR2 YFSETQ. CDR3 in DNA: TGCGCCAGCAGTCTACTCTTGGGACTAGAGACCCAGTACTTC. Amino acids: CASSLLLGLETQYF.

This clone has more than one count but fewer than ten. This chain joins TRBV6-8 and TRBJ2-1, with 7 bases lining up with TRBD2. This CDR3 has 15 amino acids. With V trimmed by 5 bases and J by 4 bases, 8 bases remained unmatched. Germline V CDR1 and CDR2: MNHGY, SAAAGT. The CDR3 coding sequence is TGTGCCAGCAGTCCCAGCGGGGTATCGTACAATGAGCAGTTCTTC. Its protein product is CASSPSGVSYNEQFF.

This sequence joins TRBV19 and TRBJ2-7; D ambiguous. Germline loops: CDR1 LNHDA, CDR2 SQIVND (reference sequence). V shed 2 bases and J shed 3 bases, with 11 bases lying between them. CDR3 length: 14 residues. For the CDR3, the DNA is TGTGCCAGTAGTATAAGCCATGGGTACTACGAGCAGTACTTC. Its translation: CASSISHGYYEQYF. Drawing the rest from reference TRBV19 and TRBJ2-7, the complete variable domain is DGGITQSPKYLFRKEGQNVTLSCEQNLNHDAMYWYRQDPGQGLRLIYYSQIVNDFQKGDIAEGYSVSREKKESFPLTVTSAQKNPTAFYLCASSISHGYYEQYFGPGTRLTVT.

This sequence joins TRBV10-2 and TRBJ1-3; D not certain. There are 14 residues in the CDR3. V was trimmed by 1 base and J by 4 bases, leaving 8 bases between them. The germline CDR1 and CDR2 sequences are WSHSY and SAAADI. CDR3 coding DNA: TGCGCCAGCAGTGAGTTGGAAAACGGAAACACCATATATTTT. The encoded protein is CASSELENGNTIYF.

This clone came up a few times. The V gene is TRBV6-8, the J gene TRBJ1-4; D gene unclear. The CDR3 is 16 amino acids. V gave up 5 bases and J gave up 0 bases, with 13 bases separating them. Germline V CDR1 and CDR2: MNHGY, SAAAGT. The CDR3 here is CASSIRLLATNEKLFF. CDR3 bases: TGTGCCAGCAGTATTAGACTACTTGCAACTAATGAAAAACTGTTTTTT.

The table lists this clone with a few counts. This chain joins TRBV6-8 and TRBJ2-7; 8 positions match TRBD2. The CDR3 has 14 amino acids. Germline assignment: CDR1 MNHGY and CDR2 SAAAGT. CDR3 bases: TGTGGAGGGGAGCCAGCGGGGGAGATATACGAGCAGTACTTC. This gives the protein CGGEPAGEIYEQYF.

This clone is a singleton in its sample. The chain has TRBV28 and TRBJ1-2, with D unclear. V shed 4 bases and J shed 4 bases, with 16 bases lying between them. The CDR3 is made up of 15 amino acids. Germline V lookup: CDR1 MDHEN, CDR2 SYDVKM. The CDR3 DNA sequence: TGTGCCAGCAGTTCGGGTACTCCGCCATTCTATGGCTACACCTTC. Translating it yields CASSSGTPPFYGYTF.

The chain combines TRBV28 with TRBJ1-1; the D is unclear. This CDR3 is built from 13 residues. Germline CDR1 MDHEN, CDR2 SYDVKM. V gave up 10 bases and J gave up 1 base, with 13 bases separating them. In DNA form, the CDR3 reads TGTGCCATCAATGATCAAGCGAACACTGAAGCTTTCTTT. Its translation is CAINDQANTEAFF.

This clone was found a few times. This chain uses TRBV15 with TRBJ2-5; no reliable D call. Per germline, CDR1 LNHNV and CDR2 YYDKDF (reference sequence). V shed 0 bases and J shed 2 bases, with 13 bases lying between them. This CDR3 region has 16 residues. CDR3 DNA: TGTGCCACCAGCAGAGATTATGGGGTTACGCAAGAGACCCAGTACTTC. Amino acid sequence: CATSRDYGVTQETQYF.

The count of this clone is one. This rearrangement joins TRBV6-7 to TRBJ2-2; maybe TRBD1 (6 bases). TRBV6-7 is known as an ORF, though its function is uncertain. Trimming took off 5 bases at V and 6 bases at J, with 19 bases between the two ends. The length of the CDR3 is 16 residues. CDR3 coding DNA: TGTGCCAGCAGTCCCGAAAGGGGGTCAGGTCCCGGGGAGCTGTTTTTT. The encoded protein is CASSPERGSGPGELFF.

The V gene is TRBV28, the J gene TRBJ1-6; D not certain. Germline CDR1 and CDR2: MDHEN and SYDVKM. Trimming cost V 7 bases and J 5 bases, with 12 bases left between them. The CDR3 is 14 amino acids. The CDR3 nucleotides are TGTGCCAGCACCACCACCGGGGATAATTCACCCCTCCACTTT. Encoded protein: CASTTTGDNSPLHF.

This clone was counted between two and nine times. This sequence joins TRBV28 and TRBJ2-3; D gene uncertain. Germline loops: CDR1 MDHEN, CDR2 SYDVKM. Trimming left V 6 bases short and J 4 bases short, with 8 bases between. There are 12 residues in the CDR3. As DNA, the CDR3 is TGTGCCAGCAGCCGAACTGCAGATACGCAGTATTTT. It specifies CASSRTADTQYF. Together with reference TRBV28 and TRBJ2-3, the CDR3 gives the full variable domain: DVKVTQSSRYLVKRTGEKVFLECVQDMDHENMFWYRQDPGLGLRLIYFSYDVKMKEKGDIPEGYSVSREKKERFSLILESASTNQTSMYLCASSRTADTQYFGPGTRLTVL.

This clone was counted once. The V gene is TRBV11-3, the J gene TRBJ2-3; D is unresolved. Between the trimmed V and J ends, which lost 5 bases and 4 bases, there was a span of 13 bases. This CDR3 spans 14 amino acids. Germline CDR1 SGHNT, CDR2 YENEEA. The CDR3 DNA reads TGTGCCAGCAGCCCCACCGGGTTGTCAGATACGCAGTATTTT. This codes for CASSPTGLSDTQYF.

This clone was picked up a small number of times. The chain recombines TRBV11-3 with TRBJ1-1; D gene ambiguous. In germline, CDR1 is SGHNT, CDR2 YENEEA. Between the trimmed V and J ends, which lost 5 bases and 0 bases, there was a span of 16 bases. The CDR3 length is 16 residues. CDR3 residues: CASSATLGQMNTEAFF. CDR3 nucleotide sequence: TGTGCCAGCAGCGCCACCCTCGGGCAAATGAACACTGAAGCTTTCTTT. Complete variable domain (other parts from reference TRBV11-3 and TRBJ1-1): EAGVVQSPRYKIIEKKQPVAFWCNPISGHNTLYWYLQNLGQGPELLIRYENEEAVDDSQLPKDRFSAERLKGVDSTLKIQPAELGDSAVYLCASSATLGQMNTEAFFGQGTRLTVV.

The chain joins TRBV7-1 to TRBJ1-6; 7 positions match TRBD1. TRBV7-1 is given ORF status, its function remaining uncertain. The V gene end was trimmed by 5 bases and the J gene end by 7 bases; junction bases not matched to a gene: 2. This CDR3 is built from 13 residues. This CDR3 is CASSEDRNSPLHF. For the CDR3, the DNA is TGTGCCAGCAGCGAGGACAGGAATTCACCCCTCCACTTT.

The chain employs TRBV6-8 and TRBJ1-1; TRBD1 matches 9 bases. The CDR3 runs to 17 residues. Germline assignment: CDR1 MNHGY and CDR2 SAAAGT. V lost 2 bases and J lost 3; bases outside the gene matches: 10. The CDR3 DNA is TGTGCCAGCAGTTACCCCCCTGGGACAGGGATGGACACTGAAGCTTTCTTT. Its translation: CASSYPPGTGMDTEAFF.

This chain links TRBV18 with TRBJ2-7; D call uncertain. This CDR3 spans 12 amino acids. Germline V gene lookup returns CDR1 KGHSH and CDR2 LQKENI. The V end lost 2 bases, the J end lost 3 bases, and 5 bases lay between the germline ends. CDR3 loop: CASSPGDYEQYF. CDR3 DNA sequence: TGTGCCAGCTCACCAGGGGACTACGAGCAGTACTTC.

The rearrangement joins TRBV28 to TRBJ1-2; 7 positions match TRBD1. Germline values: CDR1 MDHEN, CDR2 SYDVKM. The J segment lost 0 bases and the V segment lost 8 bases, leaving 12 bases of the junction unmatched. This CDR3 contains 16 residues. The CDR3 region is CASALLPGTANYGYTF. The CDR3 DNA sequence: TGTGCCAGCGCTCTGCTCCCCGGGACAGCTAACTATGGCTACACCTTC.

The V gene is TRBV11-3, the J gene TRBJ2-6; D ambiguous. Trimming stripped 5 bases from V and 0 bases from J, with 8 bases between. The length of the CDR3 is 15 residues. Per the germline V gene, CDR1 is SGHNT and CDR2 is YENEEA. The CDR3 DNA follows: TGTGCCAGCAGCGCCTGGATCTCTGGGGCCAACGTCCTGACTTTC. Residues: CASSAWISGANVLTF.

This clone was seen a handful of times. One end of the junction is discordant with germline, which a read error may explain. V is TRBV6-8 and J is TRBJ1-6; tentative D call: TRBD1 (6 bases). The CDR3 sequence is 16 residues long. The germline CDR1 and CDR2 sequences are MNHGY and SAAAGT. The DNA for the CDR3 is TGTGCCAGCAGTTACCCGGACAGCTCCTATAATTCACCCCTCTACTTT. Amino acid sequence: CASSYPDSSYNSPLYF.

This clone was seen a few times. At one end, the junction sequence differs from germline, possibly due to a read error. The chain recombines TRBV19 with TRBJ2-7; either TRBD1 or TRBD2 may supply D (5 bases each). CDR3 size: 13 residues. Looked up from germline, CDR1 is LNHDA and CDR2 is SQIVND (reference sequence). Here the CDR3 reads CASRDGIPGRWHF. For the CDR3, the DNA is TGTGCCAGTAGAGACGGGATCCCGGGACGGTGGCACTTC.

The genes are TRBV19 and TRBJ1-2; D not certain. The germline V gene encodes CDR1 LNHDA and CDR2 SQIVND (reference sequence). The CDR3 has 13 amino acids. Trimming removed 10 bases at V and 2 bases at J, with 14 bases between. CDR3 in amino acids: CATEWADNYGYTF. CDR3 DNA: TGTGCCACCGAGTGGGCAGACAACTATGGCTACACCTTC.

Worth noting for this clone: At one boundary the junction diverges from the germline segment, which might be a read error. The V gene is TRBV9, the J gene TRBJ2-7; possible D gene TRBD2, 5 bases. CDR3 length equals 15 residues. In germline, CDR1 is SGDLS, CDR2 YYNGEE. The DNA for the CDR3 is TGTGCCAGTAGCGTTGATTCGGGTAGCTCCTACGAGCAGTACTTC. Amino acids: CASSVDSGSSYEQYF. Drawing the rest from reference TRBV9 and TRBJ2-7, the complete variable domain is DSGVTQTPKHLITATGQRVTLRCSPRSGDLSVYWYQQSLDQGLQFLIQYYNGEERAKGNILERFSAQQFPDLHSELNLSSLELGDSALYFCASSVDSGSSYEQYFGPGTRLTVT.

The genes are TRBV9 and TRBJ2-2; unclear D gene. The ends were cut back, 4 bases at V and 1 base at J, with 8 bases in the middle. The germline V gene has CDR1 SGDLS and CDR2 YYNGEE. The CDR3 runs to 14 residues. The CDR3 is CASSPSGNTGELFF. CDR3 sequence (DNA): TGTGCCAGCAGCCCCTCAGGGAACACCGGGGAGCTGTTTTTT.

This clone was counted only a few times. The chain carries TRBV1 and TRBJ2-5; the D segment call TRBD2 is taken from the table without a DNA check. TRBV1 is a pseudogene segment. The CDR3 extends over 16 amino acids. The DNA for the CDR3 is TGCGCCAGCAGCCAACCCGGGACTCCCACCCAAGAGACCCAGTACTTC. It specifies CASSQPGTPTQETQYF.

This chain joins TRBV18 and TRBJ2-2, with 7 positions matching TRBD1. V gave up 3 bases and J gave up 1 base; unmatched junction bases: 2. This CDR3 is built from 15 residues. Germline lookup yields CDR1 KGHSH and CDR2 LQKENI. The CDR3 sequence is CASSPRQGNTGELFF. The CDR3 coding sequence is TGTGCCAGCTCACCTCGACAGGGGAACACCGGGGAGCTGTTTTTT.